This T cell receptor (beta chain) was recovered during a study of blood T cell repertoires in COVID-19. Study summary: Both acute and convalescent COVID-19 samples were obtained from the United States, Italy and Spain. Sources were T cells, B-cell-depleted T cells, or PBMCs; the material itself was cDNA or gDNA.

The CDR3 has 12 amino acids. J lost 7 bases, V lost 8 bases, and 9 bases had no gene match. Looked up from germline, CDR1 is SQVTM and CDR2 is ANQGSEA. Original processing notes: Quantification of nucleated cells was approximated via reference gene primer amplification. The assay was immunoSEQ multiplex PCR, and TCRdb's table has in-frame clones only and misses some. V and J calls and clone size follow that table, whereas D and trimming were derived from the DNA. The table has more than 100,000 clones, around 86% seen once. This sequence was found in a woman aged 55-75 years with active or convalescent COVID-19. This chain uses TRBV29-1 with TRBJ1-2; 8 nucleotides agree with TRBD1. Material for sequencing was peripheral blood. CDR3 in DNA: TGCAGCTATTCAGGGGGCGCGGGTGGCTACACCTTC. Amino acids: CSYSGGAGGYTF. The whole variable domain, filled in from reference TRBV29-1 and TRBJ1-2, reads SAVISQKPSRDICQRGTSLTIQCQVDSQVTMMFWYRQQPGQSLTLIATANQGSEATYESGFVIDKFPISRPNLTFSTLTVSNMSPEDSSIYLCSYSGGAGGYTFGSGTRLTVV.